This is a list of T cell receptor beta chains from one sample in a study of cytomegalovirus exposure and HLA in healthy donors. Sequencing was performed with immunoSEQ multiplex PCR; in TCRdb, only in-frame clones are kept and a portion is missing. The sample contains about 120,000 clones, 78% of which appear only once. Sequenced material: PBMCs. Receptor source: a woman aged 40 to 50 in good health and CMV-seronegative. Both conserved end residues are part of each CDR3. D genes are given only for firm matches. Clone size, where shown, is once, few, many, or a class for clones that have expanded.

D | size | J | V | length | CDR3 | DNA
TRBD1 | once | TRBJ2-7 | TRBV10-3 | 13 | CATGGTGGDEQYF | TGTGCCACGGGGGGGACAGGGGGCGACGAGCAGTACTTC
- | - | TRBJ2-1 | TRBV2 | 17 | CASSDPVRGGTYNEQFF | TGTGCCAGCAGTGACCCCGTCCGGGGAGGAACCTACAATGAGCAGTTCTTC
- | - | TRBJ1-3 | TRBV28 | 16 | CASSPQEASGGNTIYF | TGTGCCAGCAGTCCGCAGGAGGCCTCGGGGGGAAACACCATATATTTT
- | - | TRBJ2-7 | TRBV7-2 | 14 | CASSLVRSSHEQYF | TGTGCCAGCAGCTTAGTCCGGAGTTCCCACGAGCAGTACTTC
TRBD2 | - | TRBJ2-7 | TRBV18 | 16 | CASSPLSSGNGYEQYF | TGTGCCAGCTCACCCCTGAGTAGCGGGAATGGCTACGAGCAGTACTTC
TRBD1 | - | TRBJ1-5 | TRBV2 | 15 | CASSMTGISNQPQHF | TGTGCCAGCAGTATGACAGGGATTAGCAATCAGCCCCAGCATTTT
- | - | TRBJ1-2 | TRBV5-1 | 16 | CASSFHSRQLNYGYTF | TGCGCCAGCAGCTTCCACTCCCGACAGTTGAACTATGGCTACACCTTC
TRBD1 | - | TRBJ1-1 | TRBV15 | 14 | CATSRDGTGGQAFF | TGTGCCACCAGCAGAGATGGGACAGGGGGCCAAGCTTTCTTT
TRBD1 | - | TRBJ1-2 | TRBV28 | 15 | CASSPPTGAYYGYTF | TGTGCCAGCAGTCCACCGACAGGGGCCTACTATGGCTACACCTTC
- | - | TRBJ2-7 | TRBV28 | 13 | CASSLARGYEQYF | TGTGCCAGCAGTTTAGCAAGGGGATACGAGCAGTACTTC
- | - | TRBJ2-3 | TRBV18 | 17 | CASSPPWGDSRTDTQYF | TGTGCCAGCTCACCACCGTGGGGGGACAGCCGCACAGATACGCAGTATTTT
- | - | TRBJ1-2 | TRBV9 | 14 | CASSLSTDSHGYTF | TGTGCCAGCAGCTTATCAACGGACAGCCATGGCTACACCTTC
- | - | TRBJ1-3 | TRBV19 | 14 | CASSVQVQGNTIYF | TGTGCCAGTAGTGTACAGGTTCAAGGAAACACCATATATTTT
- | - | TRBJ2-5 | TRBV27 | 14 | CASSLGQNQETQYF | TGTGCCAGCAGTTTAGGGCAGAACCAAGAGACCCAGTACTTC
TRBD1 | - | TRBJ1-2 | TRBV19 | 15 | CASRRPGTGNDGYTF | TGTGCCAGTAGACGTCCCGGGACAGGGAATGATGGCTACACCTTC
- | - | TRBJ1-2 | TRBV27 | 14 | CASSSLPEDYGYTF | TGTGCCAGCAGTTCCCTGCCAGAGGACTATGGCTACACCTTC
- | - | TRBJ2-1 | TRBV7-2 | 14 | CASSFLAAYNEQFF | TGTGCCAGCAGCTTTTTAGCGGCCTACAATGAGCAGTTCTTC
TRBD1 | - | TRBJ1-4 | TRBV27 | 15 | CASSFSGTGDEKLFF | TGTGCCAGCAGTTTCTCCGGGACAGGGGACGAAAAACTGTTTTTT
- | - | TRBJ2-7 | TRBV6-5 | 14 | CASSSGTSNYEQYF | TGTGCCAGCAGTTCAGGGACTTCGAACTACGAGCAGTACTTC
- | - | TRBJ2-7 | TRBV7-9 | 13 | CASSLGALYEQYF | TGTGCCAGCAGCTTAGGGGCCCTCTACGAGCAGTACTTC
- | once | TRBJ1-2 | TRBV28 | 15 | CASKSRGGTNYGYTF | TGTGCCAGCAAATCAAGGGGTGGGACAAACTATGGCTACACCTTC
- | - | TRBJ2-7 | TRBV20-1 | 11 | CSAREYYEQYF | TGCAGTGCTAGAGAGTACTACGAGCAGTACTTC
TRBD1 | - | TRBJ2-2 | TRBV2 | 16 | CASSIPGQGDTGELFF | TGTGCCAGCAGCATTCCGGGACAGGGCGACACCGGGGAGTTGTTTTTT
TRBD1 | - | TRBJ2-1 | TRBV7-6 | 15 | CASSYPGTGDNEQFF | TGTGCCAGCAGTTATCCCGGGACAGGGGACAATGAGCAGTTCTTC
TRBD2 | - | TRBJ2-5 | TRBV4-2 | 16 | CASSRPGLADQETQYF | TGTGCCAGCAGCCGGCCGGGACTAGCGGACCAAGAGACCCAGTACTTC
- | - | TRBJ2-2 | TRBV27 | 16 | CASSFLHSVQAGELFF | TGTGCCAGCAGTTTCCTCCACAGCGTACAGGCCGGGGAGCTGTTTTTT
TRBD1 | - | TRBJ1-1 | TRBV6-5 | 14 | CASRWDRGPTEAFF | TGTGCCAGCAGATGGGACAGGGGGCCCACTGAAGCTTTCTTT
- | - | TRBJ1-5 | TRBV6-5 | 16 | CASSYSAGPPNQPQHF | TGTGCCAGCAGTTACTCGGCAGGGCCTCCCAATCAGCCCCAGCATTTT
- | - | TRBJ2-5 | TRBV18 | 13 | CASSLLRQETQYF | TGTGCCAGCTCACTTCTCCGGCAAGAGACCCAGTACTTC
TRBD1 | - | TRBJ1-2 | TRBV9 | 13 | CASSVAAGGGYTF | TGTGCCAGCAGCGTAGCGGCAGGGGGTGGCTACACCTTC
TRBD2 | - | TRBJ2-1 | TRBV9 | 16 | CASSVDPSGLGFEQFF | TGTGCCAGCAGCGTAGATCCTAGCGGGCTTGGTTTTGAGCAGTTCTTC
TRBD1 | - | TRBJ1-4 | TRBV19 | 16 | CASSASGQDGDEKLFF | TGTGCCAGTAGTGCCTCCGGACAGGACGGGGATGAAAAACTGTTTTTT
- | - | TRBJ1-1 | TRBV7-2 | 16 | CASSSTILGGGTEAFF | TGTGCCAGCAGCTCGACTATTTTGGGGGGTGGGACTGAAGCTTTCTTT
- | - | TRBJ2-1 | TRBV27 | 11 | CASSLGYEQFF | TGTGCCAGCAGTTTAGGCTATGAGCAGTTCTTC
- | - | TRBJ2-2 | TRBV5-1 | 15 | CASTSGTTNTGELFF | TGCGCCAGCACATCCGGGACAACGAACACCGGGGAGCTGTTTTTT
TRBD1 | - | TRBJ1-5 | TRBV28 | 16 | CASSLYRTGYDQPQHF | TGTGCCAGCAGTTTATACAGGACAGGGTACGATCAGCCCCAGCATTTT
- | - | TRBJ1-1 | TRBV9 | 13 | CASSVGVGSKAFF | TGTGCCAGCAGCGTAGGGGTGGGCTCGAAAGCTTTCTTT
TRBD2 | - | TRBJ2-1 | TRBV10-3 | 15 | CAIRSGTSGRDEQFF | TGTGCCATCAGGTCCGGGACTAGCGGGAGAGATGAGCAGTTCTTC
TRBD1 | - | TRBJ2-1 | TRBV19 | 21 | CASSIGTGQGRRRVIYNEQFF | TGTGCCAGTAGTATAGGGACCGGACAGGGCCGGCGTCGTGTCATCTACAATGAGCAGTTCTTC
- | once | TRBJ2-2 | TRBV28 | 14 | CASSPGDSGGELFF | TGTGCCAGCAGCCCGGGTGACAGTGGCGGGGAGCTGTTTTTT
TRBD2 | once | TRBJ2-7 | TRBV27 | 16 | CASSLGGGRAHYEQYF | TGTGCCAGCAGTTTAGGGGGCGGGAGGGCCCACTACGAGCAGTACTTC
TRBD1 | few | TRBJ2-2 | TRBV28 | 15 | CASSVSGGAAGELFF | TGTGCCAGCAGCGTGTCAGGGGGCGCAGCCGGGGAGCTGTTTTTT
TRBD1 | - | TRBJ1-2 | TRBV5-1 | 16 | CASSLEGAQGAVVYTF | TGCGCCAGCAGCCTGGAAGGGGCACAGGGGGCTGTTGTCTACACCTTC
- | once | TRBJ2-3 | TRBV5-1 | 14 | CASSSQGGTDTQYF | TGCGCCAGCAGCTCGCAGGGTGGCACAGATACGCAGTATTTT
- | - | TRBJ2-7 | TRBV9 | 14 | CASSPTGSSYEQYF | TGTGCCAGCAGCCCCACCGGGAGTAGCTACGAGCAGTACTTC
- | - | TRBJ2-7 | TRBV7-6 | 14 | CASSLELGPYEQYF | TGTGCCAGCAGCTTAGAACTAGGACCCTACGAGCAGTACTTC
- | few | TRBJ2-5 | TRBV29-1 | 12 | CSGGDGSRTQYF | TGCAGCGGAGGGGACGGGAGTCGTACCCAGTACTTC
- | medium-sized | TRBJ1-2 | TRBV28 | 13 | CASSSALNYGYTF | TGTGCCAGCAGCTCCGCGCTTAACTATGGCTACACCTTC
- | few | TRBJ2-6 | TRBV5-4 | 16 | CASGARTDSGANVLTF | TGTGCCAGCGGGGCGAGGACGGACTCTGGGGCCAACGTCCTGACTTTC
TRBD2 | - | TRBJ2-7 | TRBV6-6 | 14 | CASRTSGSSYEQYF | TGTGCCAGCAGAACTAGCGGAAGCTCCTACGAGCAGTACTTC